Each of the 21 T cell receptor beta chains below was sequenced from the same sample in a study of cytomegalovirus exposure and HLA in healthy donors. Produced via immunoSEQ multiplex PCR; TCRdb's table is partial and in-frame only. This sample has fewer than 70,000 clones, with approximately 95% found just once. Sequenced: PBMCs. The source is a woman aged 18-29 years in good health and CMV-seropositive.

This rearrangement joins TRBV7-9 to TRBJ1-1, with D possibly matching TRBD1 (5 bases). CDR3 length: 13 residues. Germline CDR1 SEHNR, CDR2 FQNEAQ (reference sequence). Trimming took 5 bases from V and 3 from J, leaving 10 bases between them. CDR3 nucleotide sequence: TGTGCCAGCAGCGCAGGGTTGGACACTGAAGCTTTCTTT. Translation: CASSAGLDTEAFF. Filled out from reference TRBV7-9 and TRBJ1-1, the complete variable domain reads DTGVSQNPRHKITKRGQNVTFRCDPISEHNRLYWYRQTLGQGPEFLTYFQNEAQLEKSRLLSDRFSAERPKGSFSTLEIQRTEQGDSAMYLCASSAGLDTEAFFGQGTRLTVV.

The gene calls are TRBV5-6 and TRBJ2-4; a possible D gene is TRBD2 (5 bases). V was shortened by 2 bases and J by 1 base, with 19 bases between the two germline ends. CDR3 length: 18 residues. Looked up from germline, CDR1 is SGHDT and CDR2 is YYEEEE. The CDR3 DNA reads TGTGCCAGCAGCTTAGGACCGGGGTTGAGTAGGGCCAAAAACATTCAGTACTTC. Its protein is CASSLGPGLSRAKNIQYF.

The CDR3 coding sequence is TGCGCCAGCAGCTTGGTCGGACTAGCGGAGTACAATGAGCAGTTCTTC. It encodes CASSLVGLAEYNEQFF. This chain connects TRBV5-1 to TRBJ2-1; 10 bases line up with TRBD2. CDR1 is SGHRS and CDR2 is YFSETQ in the germline V gene. The length of the CDR3 is 16 residues. V was pared by 0 bases and J by 4 bases, with 4 bases of the junction left unmatched.

The V and J genes are TRBV5-4 and TRBJ2-2; no clear D. The germline V gene has CDR1 SGHNT and CDR2 YYREEE (reference sequence). The V end lost 4 bases, the J end lost 5 bases, and 21 bases lay between the germline ends. The CDR3 consists of 17 residues. CDR3: CASSPPSSGYGTGELFF. CDR3 in DNA: TGTGCCAGCAGCCCCCCGAGCTCGGGTTATGGGACCGGGGAGCTGTTTTTT.

This clone occurred once. The V and J genes are TRBV6-5 and TRBJ2-2; 7 nucleotides line up with TRBD1. The trim removed 0 bases at V and 0 bases at J, leaving 1 base unmatched. The length of the CDR3 is 16 residues. Germline assignment: CDR1 MNHEY and CDR2 SVGAGI. CDR3 loop: CASSYSDRPNTGELFF. The CDR3 DNA reads as TGTGCCAGCAGTTACTCGGACAGGCCGAACACCGGGGAGCTGTTTTTT.

The chain has TRBV6-1 and TRBJ2-1, with a tentative D call TRBD2 (6 bases). The CDR3 has 14 amino acids. Germline V gives CDR1 MNHNS, CDR2 SASEGT. Trimming took 5 bases from V and 4 from J, leaving 12 bases between them. CDR3 in amino acids: CASSKGLQYNEQFF. The CDR3 nucleotides are TGTGCCAGCAGTAAGGGACTGCAGTACAATGAGCAGTTCTTC.

The V call is TRBV7-6, the J call TRBJ2-3; the match to TRBD1 covers 8 bases. With V trimmed by 4 bases and J by 5 bases, 5 bases remained unmatched. The CDR3 length is 14 residues. CDR1 is SGHVS, CDR2 FNYEAQ, per germline. The CDR3 loop is CASSSSTGGDTQYF. The CDR3 DNA sequence: TGTGCCAGCAGCTCATCTACAGGGGGAGATACGCAGTATTTT.

A single count supports this clone. The chain carries TRBV27 and TRBJ2-5; TRBD2 agrees at 10 bases. The CDR3 runs 17 residues. V dropped 5 bases and J dropped 4; count of bases not matched to a gene: 13. Germline assignment: CDR1 MNHEY and CDR2 SMNVEV (reference sequence). CDR3 in amino acids: CASSPGSKAGGLETQYF. As DNA, the CDR3 is TGTGCCAGCAGTCCCGGGTCGAAAGCGGGGGGGCTAGAGACCCAGTACTTC.

The chain has TRBV19 and TRBJ2-5; 7 bases map to TRBD1. The CDR3 is 14 residues long. Per the germline V gene, CDR1 is LNHDA and CDR2 is SQIVND (reference sequence). V shed 4 bases, J shed 3 bases, and the junction held 5 bases outside the gene matches. The CDR3 DNA reads as TGTGCCAGTAGTACGACAGGGATAGAAGAGACCCAGTACTTC. This sequence encodes CASSTTGIEETQYF.

The rearrangement uses TRBV4-1 and TRBJ2-2; 10 nucleotides match TRBD2. Looked up from germline, CDR1 is MGHRA and CDR2 is YSYEKL. Trimming removed 3 bases from V and 0 bases from J; junction bases left unmatched: 7. The CDR3 extends over 18 amino acids. The CDR3 region is CASSHTPGLASNTGELFF. The CDR3 nucleotides are TGCGCCAGCAGCCATACTCCGGGACTAGCGTCGAACACCGGGGAGCTGTTTTTT.

The chain is built from TRBV18 and TRBJ2-7; TRBD1 agrees at 9 bases. V dropped 2 bases and J dropped 6; count of bases not matched to a gene: 8. This CDR3 is built from 15 residues. In germline, CDR1 is KGHSH, CDR2 LQKENI. The CDR3 spells CASSPGGTGSGEQYF. The CDR3 nucleotides are TGTGCCAGCTCACCAGGAGGGACAGGGTCCGGCGAGCAGTACTTC.

The chain joins TRBV7-9 to TRBJ1-1; the D is unclear. Looked up from germline, CDR1 is SEHNR and CDR2 is FQNEAQ (reference sequence). The CDR3 has 13 amino acids. Trimming removed 1 base from V and 6 bases from J, with 9 bases in between. The CDR3 loop reads CASSLERGAEAFF. The CDR3, as DNA: TGTGCCAGCAGCTTAGAACGGGGAGCTGAAGCTTTCTTT.

This clone was picked up one time. The rearrangement links TRBV19 to TRBJ2-2; possibly TRBD1 for D (5 bases). Trimming pared 5 bases from V and 1 base from J, leaving 8 bases between. CDR3 length equals 14 residues. Germline lookup yields CDR1 LNHDA and CDR2 SQIVND (reference sequence). The CDR3: CASSATVNTGELFF. The CDR3 nucleotides are TGTGCCAGTAGTGCGACAGTGAACACCGGGGAGCTGTTTTTT. Full variable domain (outside the CDR3, taken from reference TRBV19 and TRBJ2-2): DGGITQSPKYLFRKEGQNVTLSCEQNLNHDAMYWYRQDPGQGLRLIYYSQIVNDFQKGDIAEGYSVSREKKESFPLTVTSAQKNPTAFYLCASSATVNTGELFFGEGSRLTVL.

This clone has just one count. The chain carries TRBV7-3 and TRBJ2-3; 9 nucleotides line up with TRBD2. With V trimmed by 5 bases and J by 1 base, 7 bases remained unmatched. Germline CDR1 is SGHTA and CDR2 is FQGTGA. The CDR3 has 16 residues. CDR3 region: CASSPIVAGGTDTQYF. The CDR3 coding sequence is TGTGCCAGCAGCCCCATCGTAGCGGGAGGCACAGATACGCAGTATTTT.

V and J are TRBV30 and TRBJ1-1; TRBD1 matches at 7 bases. The CDR3 runs to 15 residues. Germline trimming cut 3 bases from V and 0 bases from J; bases unmatched to any gene: 7. Germline loops: CDR1 GTSNPN, CDR2 SVGIG (reference sequence). The chain's CDR3 is CAWSGRGAMNTEAFF. As DNA, the CDR3 is TGTGCCTGGAGCGGCAGGGGGGCTATGAACACTGAAGCTTTCTTT.

J is TRBJ2-2 and V is TRBV11-3; a possible D gene is TRBD2 (6 bases). The V end lost 2 bases, the J end lost 5 bases, and 6 bases lay between the germline ends. Per the germline V gene, CDR1 is SGHNT and CDR2 is YENEEA. The CDR3 extends over 13 amino acids. CDR3 loop: CASSLRGTGELFF. In DNA form, the CDR3 reads TGTGCCAGCAGCTTACGGGGGACCGGGGAGCTGTTTTTT.

CDR3 DNA sequence: TGTGCCAGTAGTAGAGACCGGGCTACAGGACAAGAGACCCAGTACTTC. This sequence encodes CASSRDRATGQETQYF. This chain links TRBV19 with TRBJ2-5; TRBD1 is a possible D gene (5 bases). This CDR3 comprises 16 residues. CDR1 is LNHDA and CDR2 is SQIVND in the germline V gene (reference sequence). V lost 4 bases and J lost 2, with 17 bases in between.

The rearrangement joins TRBV19 to TRBJ2-2, with 7 nucleotides matching TRBD1. The junction had 9 bases not matched to a gene; V was cut back by 2 bases and J by 0 bases. This CDR3 region has 18 residues. Germline V gene lookup returns CDR1 LNHDA and CDR2 SQIVND (reference sequence). The CDR3 loop reads CASSIRGRMNANTGELFF. CDR3 coding DNA: TGTGCCAGTAGTATAAGGGGGCGGATGAACGCGAACACCGGGGAGCTGTTTTTT.

V usage is TRBV5-1 and J usage is TRBJ2-5; 9 bases map to TRBD2. CDR1 and CDR2 from the germline V gene are SGHRS and YFSETQ. CDR3 size: 15 residues. V was clipped by 2 bases and J by 5 bases; unmatched bases: 7. The chain's CDR3 is CASSLGGGAPETQYF. CDR3 nucleotide sequence: TGCGCCAGCAGCTTAGGCGGGGGGGCTCCGGAGACCCAGTACTTC.

This chain uses TRBV4-3 with TRBJ2-1; no reliable D call. Trimming shortened V by 0 bases and J by 7 bases, and 4 bases separated the two germline ends. Germline loops: CDR1 LGHNA, CDR2 YSLEER. This CDR3 spans 12 amino acids. The CDR3 region is CASSQERNEQFF. In DNA, the CDR3 is TGCGCCAGCAGCCAAGAGCGGAATGAGCAGTTCTTC.

The chain carries TRBV18 and TRBJ2-1; D remains ambiguous. Germline V CDR1 and CDR2: KGHSH, LQKENI. Deletions cut 0 bases from V and 12 bases from J, with 15 bases between. The CDR3 is 14 residues long. CDR3 residues: CASSPPMNTRGQFF. The DNA of the CDR3 is TGTGCCAGCTCACCACCTATGAATACCCGAGGGCAGTTCTTC.